These T cell receptor beta chains were read from a single sample in a study of vaccination effects on CD4 cells after COVID-19. Assay used: immunoSEQ multiplex PCR; TCRdb lists only in-frame clones, some missing. The table lists tens of thousands of clones, about 65% of them singletons. For these receptors, no antigen is known. This specimen consisted of CD4+ T cells from PBMCs cultured with HCoV-OC43 spike peptides, obtained before COVID-19 vaccination. Receptors were obtained from a human donor who received a COVID-19 vaccine. Both conserved end residues are part of each CDR3. The D gene is left open where the match is weak. Clone size is stated in some rows and not others, as once, few, many or a class when expanded.

V gene,J gene,D gene,clone size,CDR3 DNA,CDR3 protein
TRBV11-2,TRBJ1-1,.,few,TGTGCCAGCAGCTTAGAGCGTGACTCTCGAGGTTTCTTT,CASSLERDSRGFF
TRBV4-1,TRBJ2-5,TRBD1,.,TGCGCCAGCAGCAGACAGGGAGATGAGACCCAGTACTTC,CASSRQGDETQYF
TRBV5-4,TRBJ1-5,TRBD1,.,TGTGCCAGCAGCTTGGGGGGGACAGGGGATGTCTATAGCAATCAGCCCCAGCATTTT,CASSLGGTGDVYSNQPQHF
TRBV4-1,TRBJ1-1,TRBD1,.,TGCGCCAGCAGCCAAGATGACAGGGGGGGTTGGAACACTGAAGCTTTCTTT,CASSQDDRGGWNTEAFF
TRBV6-2/TRBV6-3,TRBJ2-5,.,.,TGTGCCAGCAGTTACGAGTGGGGGGCGGTTGTGGAGACCCAGTACTTC,CASSYEWGAVVETQYF
TRBV14,TRBJ2-1,.,once,TGTGCCAGCAGCCAAGTGGCACGAACCAATGAGCAGTTCTTC,CASSQVARTNEQFF
TRBV7-2,TRBJ1-1,.,.,TGTGCCAGCAGCTTAGCGACGACGGCGAGAGCTTTCTTT,CASSLATTARAFF
TRBV4-1,TRBJ2-5,.,.,TGCGCCAGCAGCCAAAGGGTCGCCGGGACAAACCACCAAGAGACCCAGTACTTC,CASSQRVAGTNHQETQYF
TRBV2,TRBJ1-2,.,.,TGTGCCAGCAGGACTGGGGGTGGGGTGTCTGGTGGCTACACCTTC,CASRTGGGVSGGYTF
TRBV10-1,TRBJ1-1,.,few,TGCGCCAGCAGCGCCGGGACGGCGAACACTGAAGCTTTCTTT,CASSAGTANTEAFF
TRBV23-1,TRBJ1-4,.,.,TGCGCCAGCAGTCAATCGGCGGGGGCCGCGGGTGAAAAACTGTTTTTT,CASSQSAGAAGEKLFF
TRBV5-1,TRBJ2-3,TRBD2,once,TGCGCCAGCAGCTGGGGACTAGCGGGGGTGTCGGCGTCAGATACGCAGTATTTT,CASSWGLAGVSASDTQYF
TRBV6-5,TRBJ1-4,.,.,TGTGCCAGCAGTCCAAACAGAGTCCCTAATGAAAAACTGTTTTTT,CASSPNRVPNEKLFF
TRBV5-4,TRBJ1-1,TRBD1,.,TGTGCCAGCAGCTTGGTTGGACAGGGGAGGGGAGCTTTCTTT,CASSLVGQGRGAFF
TRBV5-1,TRBJ2-3,TRBD2,.,TGCGCCAGCAGCCCCCGTAGCGGGGGGGCCTCAGATACGCAGTATTTT,CASSPRSGGASDTQYF
TRBV6-5,TRBJ1-3,TRBD1,.,TGTGCCAGCAGTCCCCTCGGGACAGGGGTAAACACCATATATTTT,CASSPLGTGVNTIYF
TRBV5-1,TRBJ1-2,TRBD1,.,TGCGCCAGCAGTCCGGGACAGCGCTATGGCTACACCTTC,CASSPGQRYGYTF
TRBV2,TRBJ2-1,.,.,TGTGCCAGCAGTGCGCAGGGCTCTATCAATGAGCAGTTCTTC,CASSAQGSINEQFF
TRBV28,TRBJ2-5,.,.,TGTGCCAGTTCATACTCGGGGGCTGAGCGGGAGACCCAGTACTTC,CASSYSGAERETQYF
TRBV4-1,TRBJ1-1,TRBD1,.,TGCGCCAGCAGCCGGACGCCGGGACAGGGTATGAACACTGAAGCTTTCTTT,CASSRTPGQGMNTEAFF
TRBV5-1,TRBJ1-4,.,once,TGCGCCAGCAGCTTAGAACTTGCAACTAATGAAAAACTGTTTTTT,CASSLELATNEKLFF
TRBV7-9,TRBJ1-4,.,.,TGTGCCAGCACCGCTGCAACTAATGAAAAACTGTTTTTT,CASTAATNEKLFF
TRBV10-1,TRBJ2-1,.,.,TGCGCCAGCAGTGCGAGTCCCTACAATGAGCAGTTCTTC,CASSASPYNEQFF
TRBV6-1,TRBJ1-6,TRBD1,once,TGTGCCAGCAGTGAACTCAGGGGGCAATCACCCCTCCACTTT,CASSELRGQSPLHF
TRBV6-6,TRBJ2-1,.,.,TGTGCCAGCAATATCTTTAATGCGCCCCCAAGGAAAGAGTTCTTC,CASNIFNAPPRKEFF
TRBV7-3,TRBJ2-1,.,.,TGTGCCAGCAGCTTAACCAGAAACTCCTACAATGAGCAGTTCTTC,CASSLTRNSYNEQFF
TRBV27,TRBJ2-1,.,.,TGTGCCAGCAGTCCCAGGGTTTTTTACAATGAGCAGTTCTTC,CASSPRVFYNEQFF
TRBV19,TRBJ1-1,.,.,TGTGCCAGTAGTATTGGGTCGGGGGTTGGGACTGAAGCTTTCTTT,CASSIGSGVGTEAFF
TRBV2,TRBJ2-3,.,.,TGTGCCAGCCAGGGGCTACCAAGCACAGATACGCAGTATTTT,CASQGLPSTDTQYF
TRBV3-1/TRBV3-2,TRBJ1-6,.,few,TGTGCCAGCAGCCAAGGGCAGAATAATTCACCCCTCCACTTT,CASSQGQNNSPLHF
TRBV4-3,TRBJ2-3,.,.,TGCGCCAGCAGCCAAGTAGCCCAACAGTCAGATACGCAGTATTTT,CASSQVAQQSDTQYF
TRBV12-3/TRBV12-4,TRBJ1-5,.,.,TGTGCCAGCAGGAGGACCGAGGATCAGCCCCAGCATTTT,CASRRTEDQPQHF
TRBV7-2,TRBJ1-2,TRBD1,.,TGTGCCAGCAGCTTAGAGAGACAGGGCGGAGGCTACACCTTC,CASSLERQGGGYTF
TRBV2,TRBJ1-5,.,.,TGTGCCAGCAGTGTGTTTCCGGGTAGCAATCAGCCCCAGCATTTT,CASSVFPGSNQPQHF
TRBV18,TRBJ2-3,.,.,TGTGCCAGCTCACCGGGCGGGGGCGGCCTAACTAGCACAGATACGCAGTATTTT,CASSPGGGGLTSTDTQYF
TRBV14,TRBJ1-6,.,.,TGTGCCAGCAGCCAAGCCAGGGGTTCACCCCTCCACTTT,CASSQARGSPLHF
TRBV19,TRBJ1-2,.,.,TGTGCCAGTAGTTATACGCGGGGCCTGGGAAACTATGGCTACACCTTC,CASSYTRGLGNYGYTF
TRBV29-1,TRBJ2-3,.,.,TGCAGCGTTGACCCGGGGATCGATACGCAGTATTTT,CSVDPGIDTQYF
TRBV19,TRBJ1-4,.,.,TGTGCCAGTAGTGTTCGACAGGCGCCTAATGAAAAACTGTTTTTT,CASSVRQAPNEKLFF
TRBV19,TRBJ2-3,TRBD2,.,TGTGCCAGTAGGCCTAGCGGGGTGGCCGGTACGCAGTATTTT,CASRPSGVAGTQYF
TRBV5-1,TRBJ2-2,.,few,TGCGCCAGCAGCTTACGGACGGGGTTGTCATGGGAGCTGTTTTTT,CASSLRTGLSWELFF
TRBV4-3,TRBJ1-2,.,.,TGCGCCAGCAGCCAAGAAACGCTCTCTGGCTACACCTTC,CASSQETLSGYTF
TRBV6-6,TRBJ2-2,TRBD1,.,TGTGCCAGCAGTCGACAGGGGGTGATACTCACCGGGGAGCTGTTTTTT,CASSRQGVILTGELFF
TRBV7-2,TRBJ1-6,.,few,TGTGCCAGCAGCTTAATGCGGGGTCAGAATTCACCCCTCCACTTT,CASSLMRGQNSPLHF
TRBV5-4,TRBJ1-2,.,few,TGTGCCAGCAGCACTCCCCTGGGGGGAAATAATGGCTATGGCTACACCTTC,CASSTPLGGNNGYGYTF
TRBV24-1,TRBJ2-2,.,.,TGTGCCACCAGTGATCCGATGACTGGGAGCACCGGGGAGCTGTTTTTT,CATSDPMTGSTGELFF
TRBV7-2,TRBJ1-6,.,.,TGTGCCAGCAGCTCGAGTCAGGGGTCCTATAATTCACCCCTCCACTTT,CASSSSQGSYNSPLHF